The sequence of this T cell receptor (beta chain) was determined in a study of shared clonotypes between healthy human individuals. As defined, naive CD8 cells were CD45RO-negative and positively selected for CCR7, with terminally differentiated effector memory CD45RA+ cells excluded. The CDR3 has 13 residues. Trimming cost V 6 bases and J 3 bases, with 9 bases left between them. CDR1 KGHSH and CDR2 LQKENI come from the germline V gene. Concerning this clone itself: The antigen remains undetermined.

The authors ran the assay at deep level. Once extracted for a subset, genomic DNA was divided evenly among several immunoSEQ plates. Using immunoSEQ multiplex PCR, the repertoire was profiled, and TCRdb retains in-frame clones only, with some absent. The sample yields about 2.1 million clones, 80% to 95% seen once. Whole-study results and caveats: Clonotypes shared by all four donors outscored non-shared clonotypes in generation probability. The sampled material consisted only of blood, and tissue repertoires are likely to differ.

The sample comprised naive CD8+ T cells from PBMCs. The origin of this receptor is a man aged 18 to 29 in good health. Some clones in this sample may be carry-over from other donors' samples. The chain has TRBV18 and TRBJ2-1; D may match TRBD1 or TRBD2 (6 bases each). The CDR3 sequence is CASSEGVYNEQFF. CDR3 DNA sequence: TGTGCCAGCTCGGAGGGGGTCTACAATGAGCAGTTCTTC. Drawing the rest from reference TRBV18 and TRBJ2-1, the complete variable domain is NAGVMQNPRHLVRRRGQEARLRCSPMKGHSHVYWYRQLPEEGLKFMVYLQKENIIDESGMPKERFSAEFPKEGPSILRIQQVVRGDSAAYFCASSEGVYNEQFFGPGTRLTVL.